A selection of T cell receptor beta chains follows, all from one sample in a study of T-cell memory formation after mild COVID-19. TCRdb ran MiXCR on the 5' RACE reads and lists one entry per CDR3 protein. The table shows 250,000 to 300,000 distinct CDR3 sequences, with roughly 18% occurring only once. The sequenced sample was PBMCs or a T cell subset sorted from them (not recorded which). The receptors shown here come from a man between 18 and 29 years old who had mild COVID-19 (a few samples of this study predate the infection). Cell type and time point are not known. Both conserved end residues are part of each CDR3. D genes are given only for firm matches. Clone sizes are given selectively: once, few, many, or a class where the clone is expanded.

-	TRBJ1-4	TRBV27	15	few	CASSLDGTPNEKLFF	TGTGCCAGCAGTTTAGATGGGACACCAAATGAAAAACTGTTTTTT
TRBD2	TRBJ2-2	TRBV7-2	15	-	CATRRGGEDTGELFF	TGTGCCACCAGACGGGGGGGCGAGGACACCGGGGAGCTGTTTTTT
-	TRBJ1-1	TRBV5-6	15	-	CASSLAGFGNTEAFF	TGTGCCAGCAGCTTGGCGGGGTTCGGGAACACTGAAGCTTTCTTT
-	TRBJ1-1	TRBV19	13	-	CASSGQVNTEAFF	TGTGCCAGTTCGGGTCAGGTGAACACTGAAGCTTTCTTT
-	TRBJ1-1	TRBV11-2	15	-	CASSPGRNVGTEAFF	TGTGCCAGCAGCCCTGGACGGAACGTCGGCACTGAAGCTTTCTTT
-	TRBJ1-2	TRBV7-9	12	few	CASSFAGVGYTF	TGTGCCAGCAGCTTCGCGGGGGTAGGCTACACCTTC
TRBD2	TRBJ2-7	TRBV7-9	16	few	CASSSHSGGPSYEQYF	TGTGCCAGCAGCTCCCACAGCGGGGGGCCGTCCTACGAGCAGTACTTC
TRBD1	TRBJ2-7	TRBV12-3/TRBV12-4	15	few	CASSFFDRGGYEQYF	TGTGCCAGCAGTTTCTTCGACAGGGGCGGTTACGAGCAGTACTTC
-	TRBJ1-3	TRBV28	14	few	CASRGGTSGNTIYF	TGTGCCAGCCGTGGGGGGACCTCTGGAAACACCATATATTTT
TRBD2	TRBJ2-1	TRBV4-3	15	few	CASSQDRLAGREQFF	TGCGCCAGCAGCCAAGATAGACTAGCGGGGCGTGAGCAGTTCTTC
-	TRBJ1-1	TRBV6-5	17	-	CASSYDLSGEMNTEAFF	TGTGCCAGCAGTTACGACCTCTCGGGGGAGATGAACACTGAAGCTTTCTTT
TRBD1	TRBJ2-1	TRBV7-6	14	few	CASSPWTGSNEQFF	TGTGCCAGCAGCCCATGGACAGGGTCGAATGAGCAGTTCTTC
-	TRBJ1-1	TRBV7-2	13	-	CASSSHPNTEAFF	TGTGCCAGCAGTTCACACCCGAACACTGAAGCTTTCTTT
-	TRBJ1-5	TRBV4-3	16	-	CASSQHIQGSSQPQHF	TGCGCCAGCAGCCAGCACATCCAGGGCTCGAGTCAGCCCCAGCATTTT
TRBD2	TRBJ2-5	TRBV20-1	13	few	CSALAGAPETQYF	TGCAGTGCCCTAGCGGGGGCGCCGGAGACCCAGTACTTC
-	TRBJ1-2	TRBV7-9	13	few	CASSPNGNYGYTF	TGTGCCAGCAGCCCGAACGGGAACTATGGCTACACCTTC
-	TRBJ1-2	TRBV29-1	13	-	CSVGVNVGPTYTF	TGCAGCGTTGGGGTTAACGTGGGTCCTACCTACACCTTC
TRBD1	TRBJ1-3	TRBV7-9	16	few	CASSLRDRVSGNTIYF	TGTGCCAGCAGCTTACGGGACAGGGTGTCAGGAAACACCATATATTTT
-	TRBJ1-3	TRBV7-9	13	few	CASSSGGVDGIYF	TGTGCCAGCAGCTCCGGGGGAGTCGACGGTATATATTTT
TRBD1	TRBJ1-3	TRBV28	13	-	CASRRQGGNTIYF	TGTGCCAGCAGGAGACAGGGTGGAAACACCATATATTTT
-	TRBJ1-2	TRBV20-1	13	-	CSTSKDLFYGYTF	TGCAGTACCTCCAAGGACCTCTTCTATGGCTACACCTTC
-	TRBJ1-1	TRBV29-1	12	few	CSVADTGTEAFF	TGCAGCGTTGCTGACACGGGGACTGAAGCTTTCTTT
TRBD2	TRBJ2-1	TRBV28	15	many	CAGLAGGRSYNEQFF	TGTGCCGGACTAGCGGGGGGGAGATCCTACAATGAGCAGTTCTTC
-	TRBJ1-5	TRBV19	14	few	CASSRRNSNQPQHF	TGTGCCAGTAGTCGGCGGAATAGCAATCAGCCCCAGCATTTT
TRBD1	TRBJ2-1	TRBV29-1	14	-	CSVEGDRGGNEQFF	TGCAGCGTTGAAGGCGACAGGGGAGGCAATGAGCAGTTCTTC
-	TRBJ1-1	TRBV20-1	12	few	CSAGGSDTEAFF	TGCAGTGCTGGGGGTTCGGACACTGAAGCTTTCTTT
TRBD2	TRBJ2-7	TRBV28	14	-	CASSFRGGALEQYF	TGTGCCAGCAGTTTTCGCGGGGGGGCCCTCGAGCAGTACTTC
-	TRBJ2-5	TRBV18	12	many	CASSPRGETQYF	TGTGCCAGCTCACCACGAGGGGAGACCCAGTACTTC
-	TRBJ2-3	TRBV6-1	14	many	CASRGLGYTDTQYF	TGTGCCAGCAGGGGACTGGGATACACAGATACGCAGTATTTT
-	TRBJ2-1	TRBV2	12	few	CASCVSGGEQFF	TGTGCCAGCTGCGTGAGCGGCGGAGAGCAGTTCTTC
-	TRBJ1-4	TRBV4-1	15	few	CASSQEWQDNEKLFF	TGCGCCAGCAGCCAAGAGTGGCAGGATAATGAAAAACTGTTTTTT
-	TRBJ1-4	TRBV5-6	16	-	CASSPPDGATNEKLFF	TGTGCCAGCAGCCCGCCGGACGGTGCAACTAATGAAAAACTGTTTTTT
TRBD1	TRBJ1-3	TRBV18	16	-	CASSPRDSRLGNTIYF	TGTGCCAGCTCACCCCGGGACAGTCGATTAGGAAACACCATATATTTT
-	TRBJ2-3	TRBV4-2	15	few	CASSQVSVGTDTQYF	TGTGCCAGCAGCCAAGTTTCCGTAGGCACAGATACGCAGTATTTT
TRBD2	TRBJ2-5	TRBV20-1	15	few	CSARNSGGPQETQYF	TGCAGTGCTAGAAATAGCGGGGGCCCCCAGGAGACCCAGTACTTC
TRBD1	TRBJ2-4	TRBV27	16	-	CASSFGQVAAKNIQYF	TGTGCCAGCAGTTTCGGACAGGTGGCGGCCAAAAACATTCAGTACTTC
-	TRBJ1-2	TRBV4-3	14	few	CASSPIGGTYSYTF	TGCGCCAGCAGCCCCATCGGGGGCACCTATAGCTACACCTTC
TRBD1	TRBJ2-7	TRBV12-3/TRBV12-4	11	-	CASRRQGEQYF	TGTGCCAGCAGACGACAGGGCGAGCAGTACTTC
-	TRBJ2-2	TRBV21-1	16	few	CASRTTGTGENGELFF	TGTGCCAGCAGGACCACCGGGACAGGGGAGAACGGGGAGCTGTTTTTT
TRBD1	TRBJ2-7	TRBV7-6	16	-	CASSAFVDRGENEQYF	TGTGCCAGCAGCGCCTTCGTGGACAGGGGTGAGAACGAGCAGTACTTC
-	TRBJ2-7	TRBV10-3	14	few	CAISERGTFFEQYF	TGTGCCATCAGTGAGCGGGGGACTTTCTTCGAGCAGTACTTC
-	TRBJ1-1	TRBV27	14	-	CASSLAEGWTEAFF	TGTGCCAGCAGTTTAGCCGAGGGATGGACTGAAGCTTTCTTT
-	TRBJ2-4	TRBV4-3	14	-	CASSQDGGQGIQYF	TGCGCCAGCAGCCAAGATGGGGGGCAGGGCATTCAGTACTTC
-	TRBJ1-4	TRBV7-6	15	-	CASSARYQKNEKLFF	TGTGCCAGCAGCGCACGGTACCAGAAGAATGAAAAACTGTTTTTT
-	TRBJ1-5	TRBV6-2/TRBV6-3	15	once	CASSSVAGSNQPQHF	TGTGCCAGCAGTTCCGTGGCAGGTAGCAATCAGCCCCAGCATTTT
TRBD1	TRBJ2-7	TRBV4-1	13	many	CASSPGTGAEQYF	TGCGCCAGCAGCCCTGGGACAGGGGCCGAGCAGTACTTC
-	TRBJ2-7	TRBV2	13	many	CASSLTENYEQYF	TGTGCCAGCAGTCTTACCGAAAACTACGAGCAGTACTTC
TRBD2	TRBJ2-7	TRBV6-6	18	-	CASSYRRATSGVSYEQYF	TGTGCCAGCAGTTACAGGAGGGCAACTAGCGGGGTCTCCTACGAGCAGTACTTC
-	TRBJ1-2	TRBV18	14	-	CASSPPWGNYGYTF	TGTGCCAGCTCACCACCATGGGGGAACTATGGCTACACCTTC
TRBD1	TRBJ1-5	TRBV12-3/TRBV12-4	15	-	CASTYDRGSNQPQHF	TGTGCCAGCACCTACGACAGGGGGAGCAATCAGCCCCAGCATTTT
-	TRBJ2-4	TRBV6-2/TRBV6-3	14	-	CASSQTLAKNIQYF	TGTGCCAGCAGTCAGACACTAGCCAAAAACATTCAGTACTTC
-	TRBJ1-6	TRBV4-1	14	-	CASSQGGDNSPLHF	TGCGCCAGCAGCCAAGGGGGAGATAATTCACCCCTCCACTTT
-	TRBJ2-5	TRBV5-1	14	few	CASSLPGVGETQYF	TGCGCCAGCAGCTTACCCGGGGTCGGAGAGACCCAGTACTTC
-	TRBJ2-7	TRBV5-1	14	few	CASSLGQSTYEQYF	TGCGCCAGCAGCTTGGGACAATCTACCTACGAGCAGTACTTC
-	TRBJ2-1	TRBV12-5	11	-	CASEWRYEQFF	TGTGCTAGTGAATGGAGGTATGAGCAGTTCTTC